A selection of T cell receptor beta chains follows, all from one sample in a study of T cells in localized non-small cell lung cancer. Clones were read by immunoSEQ multiplex PCR, and TCRdb kept only the in-frame ones, dropping some. The table shows more than 45,000 clones, with roughly 80% occurring only once. The sequenced sample was peripheral blood, obtained before any cancer treatment. The receptors shown here come from a man aged 35-75 years with stage I squamous cell lung carcinoma. Each CDR3 is given with its conserved first and last residue. D genes are given only for firm matches. Clone size, where shown, is once, few, many, or a class for clones that have expanded.

TRBV11-3	TRBJ2-1	TRBD2	.	CASSLDPLGSGGANEQFF	TGTGCCAGCAGCTTAGACCCCCTAGGAAGCGGGGGGGCCAATGAGCAGTTCTTC
TRBV4-1	TRBJ2-3	.	once	CASSQDSRDTDTQYF	TGCGCCAGCAGCCAAGATTCGCGGGACACAGATACGCAGTATTTT
TRBV30	TRBJ1-2	.	.	CASRETVNYGYTF	TGTGCCTCCCGTGAGACGGTTAACTATGGCTACACCTTC
TRBV11-3	TRBJ2-2	.	.	CASSFSNAGELFF	TGTGCCAGCAGCTTTAGTAACGCCGGGGAGCTGTTTTTT
TRBV28	TRBJ1-6	.	.	CASTIRGPLHF	TGTGCCAGCACCATTCGGGGACCCCTCCACTTT
TRBV2	TRBJ2-1	TRBD2	many	CASRRLAGVNEQFF	TGTGCCAGCAGAAGACTAGCGGGGGTCAATGAGCAGTTCTTC
TRBV2	TRBJ1-5	TRBD1	.	CASTTDRVRPQHF	TGTGCCAGCACCACGGACAGGGTTCGGCCCCAGCATTTT
TRBV7-9	TRBJ1-1	.	.	CASGNTEAFF	TGTGCCAGTGGGAACACTGAAGCTTTCTTT
TRBV30	TRBJ2-7	TRBD1	many	CAWSEDRAYEQYF	TGTGCCTGGAGCGAGGACAGGGCCTACGAGCAGTACTTC
TRBV5-1	TRBJ2-5	.	.	CASSSAAGRETQYF	TGCGCCAGCAGCTCAGCCGCAGGGAGAGAGACCCAGTACTTC
TRBV6-6	TRBJ1-1	TRBD1	.	CASRKAGGAGDTEAFF	TGTGCCAGCAGAAAAGCAGGGGGCGCAGGGGACACTGAAGCTTTCTTT
TRBV5-4	TRBJ2-3	.	.	CASSFEGYTDTQYF	TGTGCCAGCAGCTTCGAGGGGTACACAGATACGCAGTATTTT
TRBV11-2	TRBJ1-1	.	few	CASSRWRGSEAFF	TGTGCCAGCAGTCGTTGGCGGGGGTCGGAAGCTTTCTTT
TRBV19	TRBJ2-4	.	.	CASSIGRLAKNIQYF	TGTGCCAGTAGTATAGGACGACTAGCCAAAAACATTCAGTACTTC
TRBV19	TRBJ2-6	.	.	CASSMIGTGANVLTF	TGTGCCAGTAGTATGATCGGGACTGGGGCCAACGTCCTGACTTTC
TRBV7-2	TRBJ2-7	.	once	CASSPTTYGYEQYF	TGTGCCAGCAGCCCGACAACCTACGGCTACGAGCAGTACTTC
TRBV5-1	TRBJ2-5	TRBD2	.	CASSLDRGGAEETQYF	TGCGCCAGCAGCTTGGATCGCGGGGGGGCCGAGGAGACCCAGTACTTC
TRBV5-6	TRBJ2-1	.	.	CASSSRGGAGAFNEQFF	TGTGCCAGCAGCTCGAGGGGTGGGGCAGGGGCCTTCAATGAGCAGTTCTTC
TRBV7-9	TRBJ2-6	TRBD1	many	CASSWDRSGANVLTF	TGTGCCAGCAGCTGGGACAGGTCGGGGGCCAACGTCCTGACTTTC
TRBV6-1	TRBJ2-7	.	.	CASSDVWGAYEQYF	TGTGCCAGCAGTGACGTATGGGGGGCCTACGAGCAGTACTTC
TRBV29-1	TRBJ1-5	TRBD1	many	CSVVTGDGQPQHF	TGCAGCGTTGTGACAGGGGATGGACAGCCCCAGCATTTT
TRBV10-2	TRBJ1-1	.	.	CATDFTGNTEAFF	TGCGCCACCGACTTCACAGGTAACACTGAAGCTTTCTTT
TRBV5-1	TRBJ2-7	.	.	CASSSDGLPLDEQYF	TGCGCCAGCAGCTCGGACGGCCTACCCTTGGACGAGCAGTACTTC
TRBV5-4	TRBJ2-1	TRBD2	.	CASSPRTSGVGYNEQFF	TGTGCCAGCAGCCCCCGGACTAGCGGGGTAGGATACAATGAGCAGTTCTTC
TRBV11-3	TRBJ2-7	.	few	CASSYRPGDSYEQYF	TGTGCCAGCAGTTACCGCCCGGGGGACTCCTACGAGCAGTACTTC
TRBV29-1	TRBJ2-1	.	.	CSVEGLDAHYFDEQFF	TGCAGCGTTGAAGGGCTAGACGCACATTACTTTGATGAGCAGTTCTTC
TRBV18	TRBJ1-1	.	.	CASSPLNKMNTEAFF	TGTGCCAGCTCACCACTCAACAAGATGAACACTGAAGCTTTCTTT
TRBV28	TRBJ2-7	.	.	CASSFDSNDAYEQYF	TGTGCCAGCAGTTTTGACAGTAATGATGCCTACGAGCAGTACTTC
TRBV2	TRBJ1-5	.	few	CASQGAMDQPQHF	TGTGCCAGCCAAGGGGCCATGGATCAGCCCCAGCATTTT
TRBV6-5	TRBJ1-2	.	.	CASRKDGNYGYTF	TGTGCCAGCAGGAAGGACGGAAACTATGGCTACACCTTC
TRBV18	TRBJ1-3	.	.	CASSPGISGNTIYF	TGTGCCAGCTCACCAGGGATCTCTGGAAACACCATATATTTT
TRBV28	TRBJ2-2	TRBD1	.	CASSLPGQGSGELFF	TGTGCCAGCAGTTTACCGGGACAGGGATCCGGGGAGCTGTTTTTT
TRBV19	TRBJ2-3	.	.	CASSEGFTDTQYF	TGTGCCAGTAGTGAGGGCTTCACAGATACGCAGTATTTT
TRBV27	TRBJ2-5	.	.	CASSFGGRAAETQYF	TGTGCCAGCAGTTTTGGGGGCAGGGCCGCGGAGACCCAGTACTTC
TRBV18	TRBJ1-1	TRBD1	.	CASSPPGQSTEAFF	TGTGCCAGCTCACCACCGGGACAGAGCACTGAAGCTTTCTTT
TRBV2	TRBJ2-1	.	few	CASSEWGSSYNEQFF	TGTGCCAGCAGTGAGTGGGGGAGCTCCTACAATGAGCAGTTCTTC
TRBV6-5	TRBJ2-7	.	.	CASGKGPWDEQYF	TGTGCCAGCGGGAAGGGGCCCTGGGACGAGCAGTACTTC
TRBV7-3	TRBJ2-7	.	.	CASSLEGRREQYF	TGTGCCAGCAGCTTAGAGGGCAGACGCGAGCAGTACTTC
TRBV19	TRBJ1-6	.	.	CASSIGPKSSYNSPLHF	TGTGCCAGTAGTATCGGCCCGAAGAGCTCCTATAATTCACCCCTCCACTTT
TRBV30	TRBJ1-5	.	.	CAWRRTGGPGNQPQHF	TGTGCCTGGAGGCGGACCGGAGGGCCCGGCAATCAGCCCCAGCATTTT